Below, one T cell receptor (beta chain) is given with its context. The sample originates from a study of blood T cells in healthy people across ages. The authors ran a second PCR of roughly 6 to 12 cycles using a sample-barcoded 5' primer and a J-beta primer mix. TCRdb reanalysed the 5' RACE reads using MiXCR and keeps one entry per CDR3 protein. In the table there are approximately 1.5 million distinct CDR3 sequences, approximately 32% of which are singletons. The length of the CDR3 is 14 residues. The germline V gene has CDR1 SGHDN and CDR2 FVKESK. Trimming removed 4 bases from V and 12 bases from J; junction bases left unmatched: 12.

The chain has TRBV14 and TRBJ2-3; 8 bases line up with TRBD2. The sample taken for sequencing was blood. This TCR was recovered from a woman aged 25 to 45 in good health. Written as DNA, the CDR3 is TGTGCCAGCAGCCCCCTTTTAGCGGGACTGCATCAGTATTTT. Amino acids: CASSPLLAGLHQYF.